Each of the 28 T cell receptor beta chains below was sequenced from the same sample in a study of T-cell memory formation after mild COVID-19. TCRdb fed the 5' RACE reads into MiXCR, producing one record per CDR3 protein. The sample yields 300,000 to 350,000 distinct CDR3 sequences, roughly 19% seen once. Sequenced sample: PBMCs or a T cell subset sorted from them (not recorded which). These receptors all stem from a man aged 18 to 29 who had mild COVID-19 (a few samples of this study predate the infection). Cell type and time point are not known.

The CDR3 sequence is CASSLVGTADSNQPQHF. CDR3 sequence (DNA): TGTGCCAGCAGCTTAGTGGGGACAGCGGATAGCAATCAGCCCCAGCATTTT. The V and J genes are TRBV7-2 and TRBJ1-5; 7 nucleotides align to TRBD1. V lost 1 base and J lost 0; bases outside the gene matches: 6. This CDR3 region has 17 residues. Germline-derived CDR1 and CDR2 are SGHTA and FQGNSA. The full variable domain, with the rest looked up from reference TRBV7-2 and TRBJ1-5, is GAGVSQSPSNKVTEKGKDVELRCDPISGHTALYWYRQSLGQGLEFLIYFQGNSAPDKSGLPSDRFSAERTGGSVSTLTIQRTQQEDSAVYLCASSLVGTADSNQPQHFGDGTRLSIL.

The V call is TRBV5-1, the J call TRBJ1-1, with D tentatively TRBD1 (6 bases). The CDR3 has 14 residues. Germline assignment: CDR1 SGHRS and CDR2 YFSETQ. V was shortened by 4 bases and J by 3 bases, with 13 bases between the two germline ends. CDR3 nucleotides: TGCGCCAGCAGCGCAACAGGGTGGGACACTGAAGCTTTCTTT. It is translated as CASSATGWDTEAFF.

This clonotype has a handful of counts. This chain uses TRBV12-3 or TRBV12-4 with TRBJ1-1; D remains ambiguous. Trimming shortened V by 6 bases and J by 7 bases, and 12 bases separated the two germline ends. CDR3 length: 12 residues. The CDR3 bases are TGTGCCAGCAGGGGCGCGGGTAATGAAGCTTTCTTT. Its protein product is CASRGAGNEAFF.

The CDR3 nucleotides read TGTGCCACCAGAGCACAGGGGGCCGGGGAGCTGTTTTTT. Translated: CATRAQGAGELFF. This chain joins TRBV15 and TRBJ2-2; 8 bases fit TRBD1. The V segment lost 6 bases and the J segment 6 bases; nucleotides outside the gene matches: 3. The CDR3 contains 13 residues. Germline-derived CDR1 and CDR2 are LNHNV and YYDKDF (reference sequence).

This clonotype was seen only a few times. This chain joins TRBV9 and TRBJ2-5, with TRBD2 matching over 11 bases. The CDR3 length is 15 residues. Germline-derived CDR1 and CDR2 are SGDLS and YYNGEE. V was clipped by 4 bases and J by 4 bases; unmatched bases: 6. The CDR3 nucleotides are TGTGCCAGCAGCTTTAGCGGGGGGGGAGGAGAGACCCAGTACTTC. It translates to CASSFSGGGGETQYF.

This rearrangement joins TRBV5-1 to TRBJ2-5, with D unclear. The CDR3 contains 12 residues. Trimming stripped 9 bases from V and 5 bases from J, with 14 bases between. The germline CDR1 and CDR2 sequences are SGHRS and YFSETQ. Written as DNA, the CDR3 is TGCGCCACCCGTTGGCTTGATGAGACCCAGTACTTC. It codes for CATRWLDETQYF.

The rearrangement links TRBV2 to TRBJ1-2, with no clear D. Germline V lookup: CDR1 SNHLY, CDR2 FYNNEI. The CDR3 consists of 13 residues. Trimming shortened V by 4 bases and J by 8 bases, and 14 bases separated the two germline ends. The CDR3 bases are TGTGCCAGCAGTGGGGCAGCCAGACTGGGCTACACCTTC. Translating gives CASSGAARLGYTF.

The chain recombines TRBV6-5 with TRBJ1-3, with D tentatively TRBD1 (5 bases). This CDR3 has 17 amino acids. Germline V gene sequence: CDR1 MNHEY, CDR2 SVGAGI. V was cut by 2 bases and J by 2 bases, with 16 bases left in between. The chain's CDR3 is CASSYSIGQSTGNTIYF. CDR3 DNA: TGTGCCAGCAGTTACAGCATAGGACAAAGTACTGGAAACACCATATATTTT.

This clonotype was observed a handful of times. This CDR3 reads CSARPRTGEGIRYYGYTF. CDR3 in DNA: TGCAGTGCCCGACCCCGAACAGGGGAGGGCATACGCTACTATGGCTACACCTTC. The chain is built from TRBV20-1 and TRBJ1-2; TRBD1 matches 7 bases. The V gene end was trimmed by 6 bases and the J gene end by 3 bases; junction bases not matched to a gene: 22. The CDR3 sequence is 18 residues long. Germline V gives CDR1 DFQATT, CDR2 SNEGSKA (reference sequence).

This clonotype was seen a few times. The chain recombines TRBV28 with TRBJ2-5; D is undetermined. The CDR3 runs 13 residues. From germline, CDR1 is MDHEN and CDR2 SYDVKM. The V end lost 2 bases, the J end lost 4 bases, and 8 bases lay between the germline ends. CDR3 bases: TGTGCCAGCAGTTTAATTCGACGAGAGACCCAGTACTTC. Encoded protein: CASSLIRRETQYF.

J is TRBJ1-5 and V is TRBV28, with 9 bases aligning to TRBD1. Germline trimming cut 8 bases from V and 2 bases from J; bases unmatched to any gene: 22. CDR3 length: 20 amino acids. CDR1 MDHEN and CDR2 SYDVKM come from the germline V gene. The CDR3 is CASGEIPGQGGKWGNQPQHF. The CDR3 DNA sequence: TGTGCCAGCGGCGAGATACCGGGACAGGGAGGAAAGTGGGGCAATCAGCCCCAGCATTTT. Supplemented by reference TRBV28 and TRBJ1-5, the full variable domain reads DVKVTQSSRYLVKRTGEKVFLECVQDMDHENMFWYRQDPGLGLRLIYFSYDVKMKEKGDIPEGYSVSREKKERFSLILESASTNQTSMYLCASGEIPGQGGKWGNQPQHFGDGTRLSIL.

This clonotype has only a few counts. The chain carries TRBV5-1 and TRBJ2-2; D is uncertain. The CDR3 is 16 residues long. V lost 3 bases and J 0 bases, leaving 12 bases between the germline ends. CDR1 is SGHRS, CDR2 YFSETQ, per germline. CDR3 sequence: CASSSVVPANTGELFF. The CDR3 nucleotides are TGCGCCAGCAGCTCTGTTGTACCGGCGAACACCGGGGAGCTGTTTTTT.

This rearrangement joins TRBV27 to TRBJ2-1; D possibly corresponds to TRBD1 (6 bases). CDR1 and CDR2 from the germline V gene are MNHEY and SMNVEV (reference sequence). V was shortened by 5 bases and J by 8 bases, with 13 bases between the two germline ends. CDR3 size: 13 residues. The CDR3 protein is CASSAQGTDEQFF. In DNA, the CDR3 is TGTGCCAGCAGTGCACAGGGTACGGATGAGCAGTTCTTC.

Concerning this clonotype itself: This may arise from a read error, as a much more abundant clone is one base away. The rearrangement uses TRBV20-1 and TRBJ1-4, with D possibly matching TRBD1 (6 bases). The CDR3 runs to 13 residues. Looked up from germline, CDR1 is DFQATT and CDR2 is SNEGSKA (reference sequence). CDR3 sequence (DNA): TGCAGTGCTAAGGGGGGTCCCAATGGAAAACTGTTTTTT. Amino acid sequence: CSAKGGPNGKLFF.

This clonotype turned up a few times. The genes are TRBV12-3 or TRBV12-4 and TRBJ1-5; D gene unclear. V lost 5 bases to trimming and J lost 6 bases, with 14 bases between them. The CDR3 runs 14 residues. CDR3 loop: CASSPSEDGQPQHF. Written as DNA, the CDR3 is TGTGCCAGCAGTCCTTCCGAGGACGGTCAGCCCCAGCATTTT.

This clonotype was detected many times. This chain uses TRBV7-2 with TRBJ2-1; possibly TRBD2 for D (7 bases). The V gene's germline CDR1 is SGHTA and CDR2 FQGNSA. The CDR3 runs to 16 residues. V dropped 0 bases and J dropped 7 bases, with 16 bases sitting between them. CDR3 residues: CASSLALRGGANEQFF. CDR3 coding DNA: TGTGCCAGCAGCTTAGCGTTGAGGGGGGGAGCAAATGAGCAGTTCTTC.

V is TRBV12-3 or TRBV12-4 and J is TRBJ1-1, with 11 positions matching TRBD1. This CDR3 has 13 amino acids. The J segment lost 8 bases and the V segment lost 3 bases, leaving 2 bases of the junction unmatched. CDR3 region: CASSFWDRGEAFF. As DNA, the CDR3 is TGTGCCAGCAGTTTCTGGGACAGGGGGGAAGCTTTCTTT.

The rearrangement uses TRBV12-3 or TRBV12-4 and TRBJ2-2, with 8 bases fitting TRBD1. V lost 5 bases to trimming and J lost 8 bases; unmatched junction nucleotides: 10. The CDR3 length is 15 residues. The CDR3 loop reads CASSTGTGRLGELFF. The CDR3 coding sequence is TGTGCCAGCAGTACTGGGACAGGCCGCCTTGGGGAGCTGTTTTTT.

This clonotype was seen more than once but under ten times. This sequence joins TRBV28 and TRBJ2-7, with D perhaps matching TRBD1 (7 bases). Germline V gives CDR1 MDHEN, CDR2 SYDVKM. The CDR3 contains 15 residues. V was cut by 6 bases and J by 2 bases, with 17 bases left in between. DNA for the CDR3: TGTGCCAGCAGCCCTGGGCAGGGGGGACCCTACGAGCAGTACGTC. It codes for CASSPGQGGPYEQYV.

The V gene is TRBV20-1, the J gene TRBJ2-6; 7 nucleotides line up with TRBD1. The junction had 4 bases not matched to a gene; V was cut back by 6 bases and J by 2 bases. This CDR3 comprises 14 residues. Germline V lookup: CDR1 DFQATT, CDR2 SNEGSKA (reference sequence). CDR3 sequence (DNA): TGCAGTGCCTTGACAGGGACTGGGGCCAACGTCCTGACTTTC. It codes for CSALTGTGANVLTF.

The chain is built from TRBV18 and TRBJ2-4; TRBD2 might be the D (5 bases). Trimming pared 4 bases from V and 3 bases from J, leaving 16 bases between. The CDR3 is 16 residues long. Germline V gene lookup returns CDR1 KGHSH and CDR2 LQKENI. The CDR3 loop is CASSLKGAGDKNIQYF. The CDR3 DNA reads as TGTGCCAGCTCACTGAAGGGAGCCGGGGACAAAAACATTCAGTACTTC.

This clonotype was seen a handful of times. The chain combines TRBV5-1 with TRBJ1-1, with TRBD1 identical over 7 bases. In germline, CDR1 is SGHRS, CDR2 YFSETQ. The CDR3 runs to 11 residues. V dropped 7 bases and J dropped 10; count of bases not matched to a gene: 7. CDR3 sequence reads: CASGEGQPAFF. In nucleotides, the CDR3 is TGCGCCAGCGGGGAGGGACAGCCAGCTTTCTTT.

The rearrangement links TRBV7-2 to TRBJ2-5; 9 bases match TRBD2. CDR3 length: 14 amino acids. CDR1 is SGHTA, CDR2 FQGNSA, per germline. Germline trimming cut 6 bases from V and 1 base from J; bases unmatched to any gene: 3. The CDR3 bases are TGTGCCAGCAGGCGGGGGGGGGGCCAAGAGACCCAGTACTTC. Translation gives CASRRGGGQETQYF.

This clonotype has more than one count but fewer than ten. The chain joins TRBV7-9 to TRBJ1-1; D is uncertain. Per the germline V gene, CDR1 is SEHNR and CDR2 is FQNEAQ (reference sequence). The CDR3 is made up of 12 amino acids. Deletions cut 11 bases from V and 2 bases from J, with 12 bases between. The CDR3 is CAWTGQNTEAFF. As DNA, the CDR3 is TGTGCCTGGACGGGTCAAAACACTGAAGCTTTCTTT.

In its sample, this clonotype was seen a few times. The V call is TRBV7-2, the J call TRBJ2-7; 11 nucleotides agree with TRBD2. With 2 bases clipped from V and 6 bases from J, the junction kept 3 bases outside the gene matches. CDR1 and CDR2 (germline): SGHTA, FQGNSA. This CDR3 region has 14 residues. The CDR3 DNA sequence: TGTGCCAGCAGCTTATTTACTAGCGGGGGCGAGCAGTACTTC. Its protein is CASSLFTSGGEQYF.

V and J are TRBV6-1 and TRBJ1-5; possible D gene TRBD1, 6 bases. CDR3 length equals 15 residues. V lost 7 bases and J 6 bases, leaving 19 bases between the germline ends. Germline values: CDR1 MNHNS, CDR2 SASEGT. The CDR3 is CASTLGGSGSQPQHF. The CDR3 DNA sequence: TGTGCCAGCACCCTAGGGGGGTCCGGGAGTCAGCCCCAGCATTTT.

This clonotype was recorded at least ten times. V usage is TRBV18 and J usage is TRBJ2-3; possibly TRBD2 for D (7 bases). The CDR3 loop spans 15 amino acids. Per germline, CDR1 KGHSH and CDR2 LQKENI. Trimming stripped 2 bases from V and 2 bases from J, with 11 bases between. CDR3 in DNA: TGTGCCAGCTCACCAACGGGGGGCCACACAGATACGCAGTATTTT. Translating it yields CASSPTGGHTDTQYF.

This clonotype was counted only a few times. V and J are TRBV28 and TRBJ2-7; possibly TRBD1 for D (6 bases). Germline lookup yields CDR1 MDHEN and CDR2 SYDVKM. There are 13 residues in the CDR3. Trimming took 5 bases from V and 5 from J, leaving 13 bases between them. DNA of the CDR3: TGTGCCAGCAGTCTCGGGACATCTCACGAGCAGTACGTC. This translates into CASSLGTSHEQYV.